The 15 T cell receptor beta chains given below trace back to one sample, sequenced in a study of T-cell reconstitution after alpha-beta-depleted transplantation in children. As it was prepared, the TCRbeta library received unique molecular identifiers. TCRdb itself ran the PCR reads through MiXCR, one entry per CDR3 protein. The repertoire includes about 160,000 distinct CDR3 sequences, roughly 10% of them detected once, and over 10% sits in the top ten. The sample consisted of PBMCs, taken before TCRalphabeta/CD19-depleted stem cell transplant. The receptors derive from a boy between 2 and 15 years old with acute myeloid leukemia, due to receive a stem cell transplant.

This clonotype was recorded at least ten times. V is TRBV6-5 and J is TRBJ1-1; TRBD1 matches at 9 bases. V lost 1 base to trimming and J lost 4 bases; unmatched junction nucleotides: 4. The CDR3 runs to 15 residues. Per germline, CDR1 MNHEY and CDR2 SVGAGI. The CDR3 DNA sequence: TGTGCCAGCAGTTACTGGGTGACAGGGGGCACTGAAGCTTTCTTT. The encoded protein is CASSYWVTGGTEAFF.

At least ten counts were recorded for this clonotype. The chain has TRBV4-2 and TRBJ1-6, with D unclear. This CDR3 comprises 17 residues. CDR1 is LGHNA, CDR2 YNFKEQ, per germline. V lost 0 bases, J lost 3 bases, and 12 bases lay in between. CDR3: CASSQDFGVLYNSPLHF. The CDR3 nucleotides read TGTGCCAGCAGCCAAGATTTCGGGGTCCTCTATAATTCACCCCTCCACTTT.

This clonotype was seen ten or more times. The rearrangement uses TRBV7-2 and TRBJ1-6, with 11 positions matching TRBD1. V trimming: 5 bases; J trimming: 9 bases; junction bases outside the gene matches: 3. The V gene's germline CDR1 is SGHTA and CDR2 FQGNSA. The CDR3 is made up of 14 amino acids. CDR3 protein: CASSHGQGASPLHF. CDR3 DNA: TGTGCCAGCAGCCATGGACAGGGGGCTTCACCCCTCCACTTT.

This clonotype was detected ten times or more. The genes are TRBV12-3 or TRBV12-4 and TRBJ2-7, with 9 bases aligning to TRBD1. The J segment lost 5 bases and the V segment lost 5 bases, leaving 10 bases of the junction unmatched. CDR3 length: 15 residues. The CDR3, as DNA: TGTGCCAGCAGTATAAGGACAGGGGAGGGCAACGAGCAGTACTTC. Amino acids: CASSIRTGEGNEQYF.

This clonotype came up many times. CDR3 in amino acids: CASSLTPRGWNEQFF. The CDR3 DNA reads as TGTGCCAGCAGTTTAACCCCTCGGGGCTGGAATGAGCAGTTCTTC. The chain uses TRBV28 and TRBJ2-1, with D perhaps assigned TRBD1 or TRBD2 (5 bases each). The CDR3 consists of 15 residues. The germline gives CDR1 MDHEN, CDR2 SYDVKM. Trimming pared 2 bases from V and 7 bases from J, leaving 15 bases between.

This clonotype rates as medium-sized. The chain uses TRBV12-3 or TRBV12-4 and TRBJ2-1; 12 nucleotides align to TRBD2. Trimming took 3 bases from V and 5 from J; bases not matched to a gene: 5. This CDR3 is 16 amino acids long. CDR3 bases: TGTGCCAGCAGTTTCCCCGGACTAGCGGGACACAATGAGCAGTTCTTC. It encodes CASSFPGLAGHNEQFF.

This clonotype was seen repeatedly, ten times or more. CDR3 residues: CASVGSSYEQYF. The CDR3 coding sequence is TGTGCCAGCGTGGGGAGCTCCTACGAGCAGTACTTC. This sequence joins TRBV7-2 and TRBJ2-7, with TRBD2 as a possible D gene (5 bases). The germline CDR1 and CDR2 sequences are SGHTA and FQGNSA. The CDR3 contains 12 residues. V lost 8 bases to trimming and J lost 0 bases, with 8 bases between them.

This clonotype was recorded many times. The J gene is TRBJ1-5, the V gene TRBV7-9, with 7 bases matching TRBD1. Germline V lookup: CDR1 SEHNR, CDR2 FQNEAQ (reference sequence). This CDR3 comprises 13 residues. V shed 5 bases, J shed 9 bases, and the junction held 7 bases outside the gene matches. The CDR3 loop is CASSQGGTLPQHF. The CDR3 DNA sequence: TGTGCCAGCAGCCAGGGGGGGACTCTGCCCCAGCATTTT.

The sample holds many counts of this clonotype. The chain links TRBV7-9 to TRBJ2-5; TRBD2 is a possible D gene (5 bases). This CDR3 spans 13 amino acids. With 5 bases removed from V and 5 bases from J, the gap between germline ends came to 12 bases. Germline V gene lookup returns CDR1 SEHNR and CDR2 FQNEAQ (reference sequence). DNA for the CDR3: TGTGCCAGCAGCAAACCGGAGGAGGAGACCCAGTACTTC. Translation gives CASSKPEEETQYF.

There are many counts of this clonotype. The V gene is TRBV5-1, the J gene TRBJ2-1, with D perhaps matching TRBD2 (6 bases). The germline gives CDR1 SGHRS, CDR2 YFSETQ. V was cut by 3 bases and J by 10 bases, with 8 bases left in between. This CDR3 has 11 amino acids. The CDR3, as DNA: TGCGCCAGCAGCTCTGGACTAGAGCAGTTCTTC. As protein: CASSSGLEQFF.

Many counts were recorded for this clonotype. V gene TRBV5-1 combines with J gene TRBJ2-3, with 11 bases aligning to TRBD2. The ends lost 5 bases at V and 4 bases at J; junction bases unmatched: 3. Germline loops: CDR1 SGHRS, CDR2 YFSETQ. The CDR3 loop spans 14 amino acids. The CDR3, as DNA: TGCGCCAGCAGACTAGCGGGAGCCTCAGATACGCAGTATTTT. Residues: CASRLAGASDTQYF.

This clonotype was recorded at least ten times. The rearrangement links TRBV20-1 to TRBJ2-1; no clear D. Trimming left V 5 bases short and J 13 bases short, with 15 bases between. CDR3 length: 11 amino acids. Germline-derived CDR1 and CDR2 are DFQATT and SNEGSKA (reference sequence). Here the CDR3 reads CSAGLQTSQFF. In DNA form, the CDR3 reads TGCAGTGCTGGGCTTCAGACCTCCCAGTTCTTC.

This clonotype has a count of ten or more. The genes are TRBV4-1 and TRBJ2-7; D might be TRBD2 (6 bases). CDR1 and CDR2 from the germline V gene are MGHRA and YSYEKL. The ends were cut back, 1 base at V and 0 bases at J, with 10 bases in the middle. The CDR3 loop spans 15 amino acids. The CDR3 sequence is CASSQVGLRSYEQYF. As DNA, the CDR3 is TGCGCCAGCAGCCAAGTAGGACTACGCTCCTACGAGCAGTACTTC.

J is TRBJ2-1 and V is TRBV30; perhaps TRBD2 as D (5 bases). The CDR3 sequence is 13 residues long. Germline V gives CDR1 GTSNPN, CDR2 SVGIG (reference sequence). V shed 0 bases and J shed 6 bases, with 9 bases lying between them. CDR3: CAWSVSSLNEQFF. CDR3 DNA sequence: TGTGCCTGGAGTGTGTCTAGCCTCAATGAGCAGTTCTTC.

This clonotype was recorded many times. The chain couples TRBV12-3 or TRBV12-4 to TRBJ1-5; 8 bases line up with TRBD1. Trimming took 7 bases from V and 5 from J; bases not matched to a gene: 10. There are 15 residues in the CDR3. The DNA for the CDR3 is TGTGCCAGCAAGGTTAGGGACAGGCGACATCAGCCCCAGCATTTT. Protein sequence: CASKVRDRRHQPQHF.